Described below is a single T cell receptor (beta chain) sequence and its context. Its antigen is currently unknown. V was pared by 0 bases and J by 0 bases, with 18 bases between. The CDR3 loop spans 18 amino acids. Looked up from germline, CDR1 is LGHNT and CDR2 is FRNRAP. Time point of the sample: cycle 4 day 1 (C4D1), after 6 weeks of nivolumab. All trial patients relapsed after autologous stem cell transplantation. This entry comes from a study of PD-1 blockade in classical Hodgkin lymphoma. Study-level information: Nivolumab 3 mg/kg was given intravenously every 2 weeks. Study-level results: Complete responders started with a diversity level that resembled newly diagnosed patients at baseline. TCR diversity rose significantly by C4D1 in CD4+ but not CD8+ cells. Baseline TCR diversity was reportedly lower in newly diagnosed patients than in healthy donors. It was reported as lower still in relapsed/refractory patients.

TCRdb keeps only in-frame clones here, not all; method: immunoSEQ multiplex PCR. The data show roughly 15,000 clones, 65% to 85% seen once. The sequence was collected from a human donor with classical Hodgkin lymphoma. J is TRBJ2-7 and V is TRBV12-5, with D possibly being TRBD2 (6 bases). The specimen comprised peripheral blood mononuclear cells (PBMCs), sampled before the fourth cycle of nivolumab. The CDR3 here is CASGLVILEGPRSYEQYF. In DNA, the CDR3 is TGTGCTAGTGGTTTGGTTATATTGGAGGGGCCCCGCTCCTACGAGCAGTACTTC. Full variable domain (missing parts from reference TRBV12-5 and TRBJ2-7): DARVTQTPRHKVTEMGQEVTMRCQPILGHNTVFWYRQTMMQGLELLAYFRNRAPLDDSGMPKDRFSAEMPDATLATLKIQPSEPRDSAVYFCASGLVILEGPRSYEQYFGPGTRLTVT.